The source of this T cell receptor beta chain is a study of T cells in narcolepsy. Whole-study context: Donors had narcolepsy type 1 or type 2, or were healthy controls.

The repertoire was sequenced with immunoSEQ multiplex PCR; TCRdb's copy has only in-frame clones and lacks some. The sample holds about 25,000 clones; about 86% are singletons and the top ten take approximately 0.71%. Study findings and constraints: In some patient and control memory CD4+ samples, autoreactive clones were absent. Healthy controls reportedly lacked the autoreactive clonotypes serially found in patients' blood.

In germline, CDR1 is MNHNS, CDR2 SASEGT. Trimming shortened V by 2 bases and J by 3 bases, and 11 bases separated the two germline ends. The CDR3 sequence is 14 residues long. As for this clone: Its antigen is not known.

The TCR was taken from a human donor with narcolepsy. The sequenced sample was CD45RA- memory CD4+ T cells from PBMCs. The gene calls are TRBV6-1 and TRBJ2-7, with D uncertain. The chain's CDR3 is CASSELGNNYEQYF. The CDR3 DNA is TGTGCCAGCAGTGAACTTGGCAACAACTACGAGCAGTACTTC.